This TCR beta chain stems from a study of siplizumab effects on memory and regulatory T cells. This table comes from immunoSEQ multiplex PCR, and its TCRdb copy is limited to in-frame clones, with some not included. The table has about 50,000 clones, roughly nine tenths seen once. Of note for this clone: Its antigen is unidentified.

Points from the study as a whole: Among alloreactive clones, only a minor fraction mapped to unstimulated subsets. Naive T cells seemed more diverse than memory cells; they also seemed major alloresponse contributors. For siplizumab cultures, the suppressive function of their proliferating Tregs was not confirmed.

Germline lookup yields CDR1 MDHEN and CDR2 SYDVKM. V dropped 4 bases and J dropped 0 bases, with 10 bases sitting between them. The CDR3 extends over 15 amino acids. In three donor pairs, unstimulated naive, memory, effector memory and TEMRA subsets were sequenced. The TCR originated in a human donor in good health. The sequenced sample was naive CD8+ T cells sorted from blood. The chain is built from TRBV28 and TRBJ1-3; possible D gene TRBD1, 5 bases. CDR3 in amino acids: CASSSRQHSGNTIYF. The CDR3 coding sequence is TGTGCCAGCAGTTCTCGACAGCACTCTGGAAACACCATATATTTT.